This T cell receptor beta chain was retrieved from a study of blood T cell repertoires in COVID-19 (TCRdb year 2020). Background on the whole study: Collaborator samples came from the United States, Italy and Spain and covered acute and convalescent phases of COVID-19. The material from the prospective study consisted of cDNA or gDNA derived from T cells, B-cell-depleted T cells, or PBMCs. Deeply sampled blood TCRbeta repertoires from subjects exposed to, actively infected with, or recovered from COVID-19 were included in the dataset. The repertoires were released in a freely available public database intended as a resource for research on the immune response to SARS-CoV-2. Samples were obtained from the ongoing ImmuneRACE study (first 160 participants) and from about 1,300 subjects provided by 6 global collaborators. Nearly every sample came with metadata listing a de-identified subject ID, COVID-19 status, age in years and sex. HLA class I and class II types, where available, came from metadata supplied by the sample provider rather than from assay-based typing. Findings and caveats that apply to the study as a whole: Clinical and demographic metadata were provided uncurated, with the amount varying by source and participant.

The immunoSEQ Assay, a bias-controlled multiplex PCR, was used to amplify TCRbeta CDR3 regions from genomic DNA. For the original study's pipeline: The number of nucleated cells in each sample was estimated by amplification of reference gene primers within the assay. To quantify the absolute abundance of each unique TCRbeta CDR3 rearrangement, sequence reads were collapsed and filtered. For each sample, productive Simpson clonality was calculated as the square root of Simpson's diversity index over productive rearrangements. Entries here come from immuneACCESS through TCRdb and include only in-frame sequences with V and J called. Some clones fail to appear in such tables; in the studies checked, an unresolved V gene covers under half of the shortfall, and the cause of the remainder is unknown. Clone size and the V and J calls come from that table; the DNA yielded D and trimming. The table for this sample lists about 180,000 clones; 88% of them were counted only once. The ten largest clones add up to roughly 9% of the sample.

Worth noting for this clone: Its antigen is unknown. The record has no base qualities; no much larger clone is one base away.

At the junction V is shortened by 7 bases and J by 3 bases, with 7 bases in between. Via the germline V gene, CDR1 is MDHEN and CDR2 SYDVKM. Counted from cysteine to phenylalanine, this CDR3 has 12 amino acids. The read is trimmed to its CDR3 DNA, 36 bases read in frame from base 1. In the prospective study, participants were about 18 to 95 years old, resided in 24 geographic areas of the United States, and were enrolled through a virtual design. In the prospective study, cohorts were assigned on the basis of participant-reported clinical history obtained from a screening survey and a study questionnaire. Recovered participants in ImmuneRACE Cohort 3 were defined by two consecutive negative NP/OP PCR tests, clearance by a healthcare professional, or resolution of symptoms. Mobile phlebotomists in the prospective study collected whole blood, serum and a nasopharyngeal or oropharyngeal swab from every participant. Prospective study participants could optionally give additional blood draws and questionnaires over an approximately 2-month period. Prospective study blood samples were shipped either frozen or at room temperature before DNA extraction.

The sequence derives from a woman between 18 and 29 years old who had recovered from COVID-19. Sequencing input: PBMCs or T cells enriched from blood (not recorded which). The chain is made from TRBV28 and TRBJ1-5; the D gene assignment is ambiguous. The CDR3 amino acid sequence is: CASKALNQPQHF. At the DNA level, the sequence is TGTGCCAGCAAAGCACTCAATCAGCCCCAGCATTTT.